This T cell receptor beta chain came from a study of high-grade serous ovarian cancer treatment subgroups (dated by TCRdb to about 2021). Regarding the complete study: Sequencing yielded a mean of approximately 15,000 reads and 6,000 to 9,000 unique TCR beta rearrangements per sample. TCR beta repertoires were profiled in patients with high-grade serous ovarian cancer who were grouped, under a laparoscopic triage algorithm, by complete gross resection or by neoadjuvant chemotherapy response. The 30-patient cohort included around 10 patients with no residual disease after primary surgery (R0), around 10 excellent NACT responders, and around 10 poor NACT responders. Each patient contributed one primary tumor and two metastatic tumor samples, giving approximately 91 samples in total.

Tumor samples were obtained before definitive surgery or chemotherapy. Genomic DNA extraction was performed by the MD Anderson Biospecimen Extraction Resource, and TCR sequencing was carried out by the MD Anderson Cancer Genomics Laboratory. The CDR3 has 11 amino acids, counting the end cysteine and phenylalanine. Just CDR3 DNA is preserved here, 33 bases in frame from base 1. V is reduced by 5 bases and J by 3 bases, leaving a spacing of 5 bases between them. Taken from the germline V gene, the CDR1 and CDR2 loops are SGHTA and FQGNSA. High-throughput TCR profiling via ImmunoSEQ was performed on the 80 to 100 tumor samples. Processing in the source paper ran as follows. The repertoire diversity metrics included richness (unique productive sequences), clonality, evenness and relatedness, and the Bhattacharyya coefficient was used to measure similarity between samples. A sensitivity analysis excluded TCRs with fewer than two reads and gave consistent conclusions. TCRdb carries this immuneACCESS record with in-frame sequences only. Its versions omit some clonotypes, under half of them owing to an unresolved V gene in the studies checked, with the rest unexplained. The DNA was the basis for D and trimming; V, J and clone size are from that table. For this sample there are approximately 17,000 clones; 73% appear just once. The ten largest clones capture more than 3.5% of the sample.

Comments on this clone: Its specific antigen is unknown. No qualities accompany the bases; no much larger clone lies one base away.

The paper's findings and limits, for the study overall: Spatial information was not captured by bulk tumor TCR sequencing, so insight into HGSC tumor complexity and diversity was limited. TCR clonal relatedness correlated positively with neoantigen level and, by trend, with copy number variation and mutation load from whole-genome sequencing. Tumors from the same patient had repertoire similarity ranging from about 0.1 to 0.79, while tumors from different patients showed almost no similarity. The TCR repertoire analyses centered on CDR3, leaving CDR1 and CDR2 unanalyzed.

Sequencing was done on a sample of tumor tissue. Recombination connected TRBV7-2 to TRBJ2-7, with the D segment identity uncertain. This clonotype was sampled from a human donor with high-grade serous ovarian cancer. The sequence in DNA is TGTGCCAGCAGCCTATACTACGAGCAGTACTTC. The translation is CASSLYYEQYF. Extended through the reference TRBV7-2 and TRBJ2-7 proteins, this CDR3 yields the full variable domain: GAGVSQSPSNKVTEKGKDVELRCDPISGHTALYWYRQSLGQGLEFLIYFQGNSAPDKSGLPSDRFSAERTGGSVSTLTIQRTQQEDSAVYLCASSLYYEQYFGPGTRLTVT.